These 26 T cell receptor beta chains originate from one sample sequenced in a study of shared clonotypes between healthy human individuals (TCRdb year 2020). Library method: the immunoSEQ multiplex PCR assay. TCRdb limited this immuneACCESS table to in-frame rearrangements with V and J called. A share of clones is missing; checked studies link under half to unresolved V genes, and the rest is unexplained. The sample table shows about 960,000 clones, and about 80% are seen once. The ten biggest clones cover over 1.3% of the sample. The sample consisted of memory CD4+ T cells sorted from blood. The cell subset or site label, read with the paper, signifies: CD45RA-negative fraction. The receptor source for this set is a man between 18 and 29 years old in good health.

This clone has just one count. In DNA form, the CDR3 reads TGTGCCAGCAGCTTACGGTTGACCGGGAGCACAGATACGCAGTATTTT. Its protein is CASSLRLTGSTDTQYF. The chain carries TRBV7-8 and TRBJ2-3; unclear D gene. From germline, CDR1 is SGHVS and CDR2 FQNEAQ. The V end was cut by 2 bases, the J end by 0 bases, with 12 bases between. The CDR3 covers 16 residues. The full variable domain, its missing parts supplied by reference TRBV7-8 and TRBJ2-3, is GAGVSQSPRYKVAKRGQDVALRCDPISGHVSLFWYQQALGQGPEFLTYFQNEAQLDKSGLPSDRFFAERPEGSVSTLKIQRTQQEDSAVYLCASSLRLTGSTDTQYFGPGTRLTVL.

This rearrangement joins TRBV6-6 to TRBJ2-7; TRBD2 is a possible D gene (5 bases). This CDR3 is built from 13 residues. Germline V gene data show CDR1 as MNHNY and CDR2 as SVGAGI (reference sequence). CDR3 loop: CAAGEGKTYEQYF. The CDR3 DNA follows: TGTGCTGCCGGAGAGGGTAAAACCTACGAGCAGTACTTC.

The chain recombines TRBV7-2 with TRBJ1-1; D call uncertain. Trimming cost V 5 bases and J 5 bases, with 15 bases left between them. Looked up from germline, CDR1 is SGHTA and CDR2 is FQGNSA. The CDR3 has 14 amino acids. The CDR3 is CASSPRRGGTEAFF. CDR3 in DNA: TGTGCCAGCAGCCCGAGACGAGGTGGGACTGAAGCTTTCTTT.

The genes are TRBV29-1 and TRBJ2-1; D is unclear. This CDR3 spans 13 amino acids. CDR1 and CDR2 from the germline V gene are SQVTM and ANQGSEA. V dropped 5 bases and J dropped 6 bases, with 14 bases sitting between them. This chain's CDR3 is CSVTSWTTNEQFF. The CDR3 coding sequence is TGCAGCGTTACCTCATGGACCACCAATGAGCAGTTCTTC.

The CDR3 DNA reads TGTGCCAGCAGCGTTACCTCAGGGGGCGGATACAATGAGCAGTTCTTC. It specifies CASSVTSGGGYNEQFF. The chain has TRBV9 and TRBJ2-1, with 8 bases identical to TRBD1. Germline-derived CDR1 and CDR2 are SGDLS and YYNGEE. V lost 2 bases and J lost 4; bases outside the gene matches: 8. The CDR3 runs 16 residues. Full variable domain (outside the CDR3, taken from reference TRBV9 and TRBJ2-1): DSGVTQTPKHLITATGQRVTLRCSPRSGDLSVYWYQQSLDQGLQFLIQYYNGEERAKGNILERFSAQQFPDLHSELNLSSLELGDSALYFCASSVTSGGGYNEQFFGPGTRLTVL.

About this clone itself: Other DNA sequences in this specimen translate into the identical CDR3. The chain carries TRBV7-6 and TRBJ2-5; no clear D gene. CDR1 is SGHVS and CDR2 is FNYEAQ in the germline V gene. CDR3 length equals 13 residues. Trimming removed 0 bases at V and 2 bases at J, with 4 bases between. The CDR3 loop is CASSLALQETQYF. The DNA for the CDR3 is TGTGCCAGCAGCTTAGCACTGCAAGAGACCCAGTACTTC.

V and J are TRBV10-3 and TRBJ1-1; 8 bases align to TRBD1. The CDR3 is 12 amino acids. The junction had 7 bases not matched to a gene; V was cut back by 5 bases and J by 11 bases. Germline V gene lookup returns CDR1 ENHRY and CDR2 SYGVKD. CDR3 sequence reads: CAISSGGAEAFF. CDR3 nucleotides: TGTGCCATCAGTTCAGGGGGCGCAGAGGCTTTCTTT.

The chain carries TRBV9 and TRBJ2-2, with 7 bases matching TRBD2. Trimming at V came to 4 bases and at J to 4 bases, leaving 7 bases not matched to a gene. The V gene's germline CDR1 is SGDLS and CDR2 YYNGEE. The CDR3 length is 15 residues. The CDR3 sequence is CASSLRDYFTGELFF. DNA of the CDR3: TGTGCCAGCAGCCTCCGGGACTACTTCACCGGGGAGCTGTTTTTT.

The rearrangement links TRBV7-2 to TRBJ1-2; no reliable D call. Trimming took 4 bases from V and 0 from J, leaving 15 bases between them. CDR3 length: 16 amino acids. Germline lookup yields CDR1 SGHTA and CDR2 FQGNSA. The CDR3 DNA follows: TGTGCCAGCAGCTCTGAAGGAGTACTGGCTAACTATGGCTACACCTTC. Translation: CASSSEGVLANYGYTF.

J is TRBJ2-3 and V is TRBV5-1, with D possibly being TRBD2 (5 bases). V lost 4 bases to trimming and J lost 2 bases, with 11 bases between them. The CDR3 runs 14 residues. Germline CDR1 is SGHRS and CDR2 is YFSETQ. CDR3 amino acids: CASSVTGSTDTQYF. The CDR3 DNA sequence: TGCGCCAGCAGCGTAACGGGATCCACAGATACGCAGTATTTT.

This chain uses TRBV11-2 with TRBJ2-7; 7 positions agree with TRBD1. With V trimmed by 5 bases and J by 5 bases, 9 bases remained unmatched. In germline, CDR1 is SGHAT, CDR2 FQNNGV. The CDR3 consists of 14 residues. The chain's CDR3 is CASSTTTGRNEQYF. The CDR3 nucleotides are TGTGCCAGCAGCACTACGACAGGGAGAAACGAGCAGTACTTC.

The CDR3 DNA reads as TGTGCCAGCAGCTTTACCTACTTGGGGAACACTGAAGCTTTCTTT. Translating it yields CASSFTYLGNTEAFF. The genes are TRBV7-2 and TRBJ1-1; D ambiguous. CDR1 is SGHTA, CDR2 FQGNSA, per germline. The CDR3 sequence is 15 residues long. Trimming took off 3 bases at V and 1 base at J, with 12 bases between the two ends. The full variable domain, completed using reference TRBV7-2 and TRBJ1-1, is GAGVSQSPSNKVTEKGKDVELRCDPISGHTALYWYRQSLGQGLEFLIYFQGNSAPDKSGLPSDRFSAERTGGSVSTLTIQRTQQEDSAVYLCASSFTYLGNTEAFFGQGTRLTVV.

The chain is built from TRBV7-2 and TRBJ2-2; 9 positions agree with TRBD1. Germline trimming cut 5 bases from V and 9 bases from J; bases unmatched to any gene: 13. CDR1 SGHTA and CDR2 FQGNSA come from the germline V gene. The CDR3 covers 16 residues. DNA of the CDR3: TGTGCCAGCAGCCCAATCGGGACAGGGTACAGCCGGGAGCTGTTTTTT. This sequence encodes CASSPIGTGYSRELFF.

The chain is built from TRBV5-1 and TRBJ2-5; D might be TRBD1 or TRBD2, each matching 5 bases. The germline V gene has CDR1 SGHRS and CDR2 YFSETQ. V was trimmed by 4 bases and J by 4 bases, leaving 14 bases between them. There are 14 residues in the CDR3. This CDR3 reads CASSRTGTLETQYF. The CDR3, as DNA: TGCGCCAGCAGCCGGACCGGGACGCTAGAGACCCAGTACTTC.

The chain joins TRBV11-2 to TRBJ2-5; 7 bases line up with TRBD1. Trimming cost V 3 bases and J 2 bases; bases outside gene matches: 6. This CDR3 region has 15 residues. Germline V gene sequence: CDR1 SGHAT, CDR2 FQNNGV. This CDR3 is CASSLDSTGQETQYF. Written as DNA, the CDR3 is TGTGCCAGCAGCTTGGATTCGACAGGGCAAGAGACCCAGTACTTC.

Regarding this clone: Other DNA sequences in this specimen translate into the identical CDR3. The rearrangement joins TRBV5-1 to TRBJ2-1, with D uncertain. The CDR3 has 13 residues. Germline loops: CDR1 SGHRS, CDR2 YFSETQ. The V and J ends lost 0 bases and 6 bases respectively, with 7 bases between them. Here the CDR3 DNA reads TGCGCCAGCAGCTTGGGCCCGAGCAATGAGCAGTTCTTC. This encodes CASSLGPSNEQFF.

The rearrangement links TRBV9 to TRBJ2-7; 7 positions match TRBD1. This CDR3 spans 14 amino acids. Germline V gene data show CDR1 as SGDLS and CDR2 as YYNGEE. V lost 7 bases, J lost 0 bases, and 7 bases stayed unmatched. CDR3 sequence reads: CASAKTGVSYEQYF. The DNA for the CDR3 is TGTGCCAGCGCGAAAACAGGGGTCTCCTACGAGCAGTACTTC.

This clone has just a few counts. J is TRBJ1-1 and V is TRBV27; TRBD1 aligns across 8 bases. The germline CDR1 and CDR2 sequences are MNHEY and SMNVEV (reference sequence). CDR3 length: 15 amino acids. V was pared by 2 bases and J by 1 base, with 3 bases of the junction left unmatched. CDR3 DNA: TGTGCCAGCAGTTTAGCAGGGACAGGGAACACTGAAGCTTTCTTT. Protein product: CASSLAGTGNTEAFF.

V is TRBV11-2 and J is TRBJ1-4; the D is unclear. V dropped 2 bases and J dropped 3 bases, with 7 bases sitting between them. The CDR3 runs to 14 residues. Germline CDR1 reads SGHAT; CDR2 reads FQNNGV. CDR3 in DNA: TGTGCCAGCAGCTTATATGGGTCTAATGAAAAACTGTTTTTT. Encoded protein: CASSLYGSNEKLFF.

DNA of the CDR3: TGTGCCTGGAGTTCGAGCGGGGGGGCGCAGTACTTC. It encodes CAWSSSGGAQYF. The gene calls are TRBV30 and TRBJ2-7; 10 nucleotides align to TRBD2. Looked up from germline, CDR1 is GTSNPN and CDR2 is SVGIG (reference sequence). The CDR3 has 12 residues. V trimming: 2 bases; J trimming: 9 bases; junction bases outside the gene matches: 4.

The rearrangement joins TRBV6-5 to TRBJ1-1; 7 nucleotides match TRBD1. The CDR3 loop spans 14 amino acids. Trimming removed 4 bases from V and 11 bases from J; junction bases left unmatched: 13. Looked up from germline, CDR1 is MNHEY and CDR2 is SVGAGI. The CDR3 loop is CASSSPDRVGEAFF. CDR3 bases: TGTGCCAGCAGTTCCCCCGACAGGGTAGGGGAGGCTTTCTTT.

The genes are TRBV18 and TRBJ2-2; 14 positions agree with TRBD2. Germline lookup yields CDR1 KGHSH and CDR2 LQKENI. V lost 3 bases, J lost 6 bases, and 3 bases stayed unmatched. The CDR3 consists of 16 residues. The CDR3, as DNA: TGTGCCAGCTCACCGGGACTAGCGGGAGCAGCCGGGGAGCTGTTTTTT. Protein sequence: CASSPGLAGAAGELFF.

About this clone itself: A much larger clone differs by one base, so this may be a read error. Other nucleotide sequences in the sample specify the same CDR3. The rearrangement joins TRBV5-1 to TRBJ2-5, with 7 bases fitting TRBD1. V was pared by 2 bases and J by 1 base, with 2 bases of the junction left unmatched. The CDR3 is 14 residues long. Germline values: CDR1 SGHRS, CDR2 YFSETQ. The CDR3, as DNA: TGCGCCAGCAGCTTTGGGGACAGCCAAGAGACCCAGTACTTC. It codes for CASSFGDSQETQYF. The whole variable domain, filled in from reference TRBV5-1 and TRBJ2-5, reads KAGVTQTPRYLIKTRGQQVTLSCSPISGHRSVSWYQQTPGQGLQFLFEYFSETQRNKGNFPGRFSGRQFSNSRSEMNVSTLELGDSALYLCASSFGDSQETQYFGPGTRLLVL.

The chain is built from TRBV4-3 and TRBJ2-6; D call uncertain. The CDR3 loop spans 18 amino acids. Trimming cost V 1 base and J 0 bases, with 13 bases left between them. CDR1 and CDR2 from the germline V gene are LGHNA and YSLEER. CDR3 sequence: CASSQVGVLSSGANVLTF. CDR3 nucleotides: TGCGCCAGCAGCCAAGTCGGAGTCCTTAGCTCTGGGGCCAACGTCCTGACTTTC.

The chain links TRBV18 to TRBJ1-5; no firm D call. In germline, CDR1 is KGHSH, CDR2 LQKENI. Trimming cost V 3 bases and J 3 bases, with 9 bases left between them. This CDR3 region has 14 residues. The CDR3 reads CASSPSGINQPQHF. In DNA form, the CDR3 reads TGTGCCAGCTCACCCAGCGGGATCAATCAGCCCCAGCATTTT.

The genes are TRBV7-3 and TRBJ2-4; D remains ambiguous. Trimming took 1 base from V and 0 from J, leaving 13 bases between them. Germline V gene data show CDR1 as SGHTA and CDR2 as FQGTGA. The CDR3 loop spans 17 amino acids. In nucleotides, the CDR3 is TGTGCCAGCAGCTTAAGTCTCAGAAAACTAGCCAAAAACATTCAGTACTTC. Amino acid sequence: CASSLSLRKLAKNIQYF.